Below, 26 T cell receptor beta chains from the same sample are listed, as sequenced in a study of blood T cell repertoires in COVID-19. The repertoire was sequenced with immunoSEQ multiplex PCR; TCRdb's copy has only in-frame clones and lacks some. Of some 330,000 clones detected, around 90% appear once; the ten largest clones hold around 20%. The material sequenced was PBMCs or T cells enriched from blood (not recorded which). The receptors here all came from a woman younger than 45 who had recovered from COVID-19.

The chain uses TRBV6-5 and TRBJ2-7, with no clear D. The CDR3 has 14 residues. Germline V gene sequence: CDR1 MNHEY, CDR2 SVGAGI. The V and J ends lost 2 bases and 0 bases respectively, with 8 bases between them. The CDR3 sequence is CASSYGQYSYEQYF. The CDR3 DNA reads TGTGCCAGCAGTTACGGGCAGTACTCCTACGAGCAGTACTTC.

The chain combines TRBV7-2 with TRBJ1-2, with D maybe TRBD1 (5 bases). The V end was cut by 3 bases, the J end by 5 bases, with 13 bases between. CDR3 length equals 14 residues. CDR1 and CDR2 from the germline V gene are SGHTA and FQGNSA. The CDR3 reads CASSFLSRQYGYTF. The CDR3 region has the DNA TGTGCCAGCAGCTTTCTTTCCAGACAGTATGGCTACACCTTC.

The DNA of the CDR3 is TGTGCCAGCAGTTTATCAGGGACAGACTCCTACGAGCAGTACTTC. This translates into CASSLSGTDSYEQYF. The chain uses TRBV27 and TRBJ2-7, with 7 positions matching TRBD1. Unmatched junction bases numbered 2, after V lost 0 bases and J lost 0 bases. The germline gives CDR1 MNHEY, CDR2 SMNVEV (reference sequence). CDR3 length: 15 amino acids.

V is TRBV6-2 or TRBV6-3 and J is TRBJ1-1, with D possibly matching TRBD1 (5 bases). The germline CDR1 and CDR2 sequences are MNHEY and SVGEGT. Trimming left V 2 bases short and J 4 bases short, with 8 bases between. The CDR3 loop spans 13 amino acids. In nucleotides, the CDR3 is TGTGCCAGCAGTTACGATAGGGGCACTGAAGCTTTCTTT. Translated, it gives CASSYDRGTEAFF.

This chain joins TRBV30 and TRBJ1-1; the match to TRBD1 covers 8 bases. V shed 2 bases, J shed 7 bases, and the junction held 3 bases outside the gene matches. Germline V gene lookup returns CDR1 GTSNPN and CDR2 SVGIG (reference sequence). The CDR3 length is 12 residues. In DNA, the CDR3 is TGTGCCTGGAGTATGGGGACAGGTGAAGCTTTCTTT. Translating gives CAWSMGTGEAFF.

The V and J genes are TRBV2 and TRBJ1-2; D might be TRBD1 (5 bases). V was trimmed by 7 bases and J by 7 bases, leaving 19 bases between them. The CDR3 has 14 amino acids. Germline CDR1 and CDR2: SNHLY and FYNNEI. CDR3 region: CASKMVQGRGGYTF. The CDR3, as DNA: TGTGCCAGCAAGATGGTTCAGGGAAGGGGTGGCTACACCTTC.

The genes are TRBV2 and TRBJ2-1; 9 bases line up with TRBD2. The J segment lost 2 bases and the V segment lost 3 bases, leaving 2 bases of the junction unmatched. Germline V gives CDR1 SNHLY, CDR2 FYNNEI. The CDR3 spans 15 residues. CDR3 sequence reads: CASSDSGGTYNEQFF. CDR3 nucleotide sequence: TGTGCCAGCAGTGATAGCGGGGGAACCTACAATGAGCAGTTCTTC.

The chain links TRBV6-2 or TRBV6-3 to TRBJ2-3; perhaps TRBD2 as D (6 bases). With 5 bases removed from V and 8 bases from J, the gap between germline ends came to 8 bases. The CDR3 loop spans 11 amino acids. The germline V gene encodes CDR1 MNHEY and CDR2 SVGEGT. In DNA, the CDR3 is TGTGCCAGCAGTCTGGGGGGTACGCAGTATTTT. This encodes CASSLGGTQYF.

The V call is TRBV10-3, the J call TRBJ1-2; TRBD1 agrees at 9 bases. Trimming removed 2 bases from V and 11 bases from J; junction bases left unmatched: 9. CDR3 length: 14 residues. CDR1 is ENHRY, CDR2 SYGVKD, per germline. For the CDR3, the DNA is TGTGCCATCAGTGAGGTGTGGGACAGGGAAGGTTACACCTTC. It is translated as CAISEVWDREGYTF.

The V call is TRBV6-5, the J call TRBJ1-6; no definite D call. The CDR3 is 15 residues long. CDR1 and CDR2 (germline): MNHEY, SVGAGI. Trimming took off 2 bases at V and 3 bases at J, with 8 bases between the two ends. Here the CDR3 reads CASSYPRGYNSPLHF. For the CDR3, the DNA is TGTGCCAGCAGTTACCCCCGGGGCTATAATTCACCCCTCCACTTT.

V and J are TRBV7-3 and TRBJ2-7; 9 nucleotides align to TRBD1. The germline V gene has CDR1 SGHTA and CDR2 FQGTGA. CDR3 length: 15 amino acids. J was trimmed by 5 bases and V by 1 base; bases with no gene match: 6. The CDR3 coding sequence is TGTGCCAGCAGCTTAATGGGACAGGGTATCGACGAGCAGTACTTC. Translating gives CASSLMGQGIDEQYF.

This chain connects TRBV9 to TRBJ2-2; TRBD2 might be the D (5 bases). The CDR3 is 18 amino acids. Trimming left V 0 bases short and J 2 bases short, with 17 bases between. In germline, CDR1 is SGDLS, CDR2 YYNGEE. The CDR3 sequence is CASSVAWGGETNTGELFF. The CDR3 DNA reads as TGTGCCAGCAGCGTAGCTTGGGGTGGGGAGACCAACACCGGGGAGCTGTTTTTT.

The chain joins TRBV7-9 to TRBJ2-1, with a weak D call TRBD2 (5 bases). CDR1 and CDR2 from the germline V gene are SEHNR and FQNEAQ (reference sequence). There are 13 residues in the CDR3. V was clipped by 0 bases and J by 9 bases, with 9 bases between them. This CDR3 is CASSLAAEGEQFF. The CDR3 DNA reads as TGTGCCAGCAGCTTAGCGGCCGAGGGTGAGCAGTTCTTC.

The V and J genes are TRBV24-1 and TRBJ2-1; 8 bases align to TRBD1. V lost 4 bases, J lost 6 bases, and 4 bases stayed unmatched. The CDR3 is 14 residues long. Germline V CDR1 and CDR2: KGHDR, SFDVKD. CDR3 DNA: TGTGCCACCAGTGAACAGGACAGGGCCAATGAGCAGTTCTTC. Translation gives CATSEQDRANEQFF.

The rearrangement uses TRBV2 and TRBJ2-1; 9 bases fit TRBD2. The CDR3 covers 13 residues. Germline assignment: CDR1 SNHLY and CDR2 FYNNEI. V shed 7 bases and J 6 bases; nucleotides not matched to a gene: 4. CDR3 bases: TGTGCCAGCAACCAGCGGGGGGTCAATGAGCAGTTCTTC. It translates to CASNQRGVNEQFF.

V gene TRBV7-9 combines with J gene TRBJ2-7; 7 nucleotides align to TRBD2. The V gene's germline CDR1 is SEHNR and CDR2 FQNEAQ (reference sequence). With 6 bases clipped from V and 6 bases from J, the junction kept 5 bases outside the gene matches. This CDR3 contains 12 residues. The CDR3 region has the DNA TGTGCCAGCAGTGGGGACTACAGCGAGCAGTACTTC. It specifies CASSGDYSEQYF.

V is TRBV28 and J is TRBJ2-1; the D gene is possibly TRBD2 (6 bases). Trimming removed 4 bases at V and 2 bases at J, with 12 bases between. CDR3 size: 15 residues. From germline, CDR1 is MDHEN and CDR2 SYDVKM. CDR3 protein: CASSSPGGTYNEQFF. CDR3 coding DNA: TGTGCCAGCAGTTCCCCCGGAGGGACCTACAATGAGCAGTTCTTC.

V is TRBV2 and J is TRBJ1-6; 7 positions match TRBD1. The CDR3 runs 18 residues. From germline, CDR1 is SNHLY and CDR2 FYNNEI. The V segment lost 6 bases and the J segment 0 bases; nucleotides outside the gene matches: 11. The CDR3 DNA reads TGTGCCAGCAGCTCTGGGACAGTCCCTAGCTCCTATAATTCACCCCTCCACTTT. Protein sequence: CASSSGTVPSSYNSPLHF.

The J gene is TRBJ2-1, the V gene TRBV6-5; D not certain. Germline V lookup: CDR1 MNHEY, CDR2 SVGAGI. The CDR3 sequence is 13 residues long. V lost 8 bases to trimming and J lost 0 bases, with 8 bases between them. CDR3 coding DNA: TGTGCCAGCCAGCGAAGCTCCTACAATGAGCAGTTCTTC. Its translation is CASQRSSYNEQFF.

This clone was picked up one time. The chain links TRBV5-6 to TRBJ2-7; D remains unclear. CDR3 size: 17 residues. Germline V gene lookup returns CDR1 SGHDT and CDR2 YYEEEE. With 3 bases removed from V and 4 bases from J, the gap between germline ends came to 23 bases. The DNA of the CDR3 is TGTGCCAGCAGCTCATTATCCGGCCCTCAGGCTGTGTACGAGCAGTACTTC. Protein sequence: CASSSLSGPQAVYEQYF.

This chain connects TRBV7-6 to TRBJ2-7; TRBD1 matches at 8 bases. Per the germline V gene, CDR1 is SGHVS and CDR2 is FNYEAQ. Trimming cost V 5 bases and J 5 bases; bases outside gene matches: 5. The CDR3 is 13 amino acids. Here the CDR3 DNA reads TGTGCCAGCAGCCCAGACAGGGGCCACGAGCAGTACTTC. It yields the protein CASSPDRGHEQYF.

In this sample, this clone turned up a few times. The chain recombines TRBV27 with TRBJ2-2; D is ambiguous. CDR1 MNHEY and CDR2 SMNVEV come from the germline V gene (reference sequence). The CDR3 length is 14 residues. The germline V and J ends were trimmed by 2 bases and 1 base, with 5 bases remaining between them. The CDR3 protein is CASSLGRNTGELFF. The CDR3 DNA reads TGTGCCAGCAGTTTAGGCCGGAACACCGGGGAGCTGTTTTTT.

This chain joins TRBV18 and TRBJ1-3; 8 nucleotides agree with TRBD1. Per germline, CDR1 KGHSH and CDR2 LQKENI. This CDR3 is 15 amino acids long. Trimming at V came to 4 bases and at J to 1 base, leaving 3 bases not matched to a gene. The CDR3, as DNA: TGTGCCAGCTCACTCGACAGGGGTTCTGGAAACACCATATATTTT. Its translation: CASSLDRGSGNTIYF.

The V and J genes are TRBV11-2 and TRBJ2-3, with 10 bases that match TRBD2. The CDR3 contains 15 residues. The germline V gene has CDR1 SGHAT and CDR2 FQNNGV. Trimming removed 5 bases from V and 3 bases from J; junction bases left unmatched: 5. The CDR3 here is CASSPLAGGTDTQYF. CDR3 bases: TGTGCCAGCAGCCCATTAGCGGGAGGTACAGATACGCAGTATTTT.

CDR3 coding DNA: TGTGCCAGCAGCCAGGGGGCTTCCTACGAGCAGTACTTC. Translated, it gives CASSQGASYEQYF. The chain joins TRBV28 to TRBJ2-7; 8 bases map to TRBD1. The germline CDR1 and CDR2 sequences are MDHEN and SYDVKM. Unmatched junction bases numbered 2, after V lost 6 bases and J lost 1 base. The CDR3 length is 13 residues. Variable domain in full (rest from reference TRBV28 and TRBJ2-7): DVKVTQSSRYLVKRTGEKVFLECVQDMDHENMFWYRQDPGLGLRLIYFSYDVKMKEKGDIPEGYSVSREKKERFSLILESASTNQTSMYLCASSQGASYEQYFGPGTRLTVT.

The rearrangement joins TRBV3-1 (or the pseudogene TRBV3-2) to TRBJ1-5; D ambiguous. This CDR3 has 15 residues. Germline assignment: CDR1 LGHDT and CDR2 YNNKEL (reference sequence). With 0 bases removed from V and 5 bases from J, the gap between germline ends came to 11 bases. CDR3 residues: CASSQELEGDQPQHF. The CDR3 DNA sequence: TGTGCCAGCAGCCAAGAACTCGAGGGAGATCAGCCCCAGCATTTT.